This TCR beta chain was captured by sequencing in a study of shared clonotypes between healthy human individuals. Measured with immunoSEQ multiplex PCR; TCRdb has only the in-frame clones, and not every one. The data show about 1 million clones, roughly 80% seen once. Germline CDR1 and CDR2: SGHRS and YFSETQ. V shed 6 bases and J 3 bases; nucleotides not matched to a gene: 12. The CDR3 is made up of 16 amino acids. This clone was recorded only once. Sequencing was carried out using memory CD4+ T cells sorted from blood. The sample's subset: CD45RA-negative fraction. This clonotype originated in a young man in good health. The chain carries TRBV5-1 and TRBJ2-1; 7 positions agree with TRBD2. DNA for the CDR3: TGCGCCAGCACCCCCCAGCCGGCGGGAGACTACAATGAGCAGTTCTTC. Its translation: CASTPQPAGDYNEQFF.